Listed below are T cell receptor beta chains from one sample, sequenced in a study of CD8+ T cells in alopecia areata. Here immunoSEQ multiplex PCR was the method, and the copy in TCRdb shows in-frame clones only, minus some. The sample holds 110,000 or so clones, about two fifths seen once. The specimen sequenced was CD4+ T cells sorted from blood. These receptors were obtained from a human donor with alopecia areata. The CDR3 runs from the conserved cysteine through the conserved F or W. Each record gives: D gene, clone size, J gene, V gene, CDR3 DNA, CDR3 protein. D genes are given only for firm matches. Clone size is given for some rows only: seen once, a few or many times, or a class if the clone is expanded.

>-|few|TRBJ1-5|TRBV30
TGTGCCTGGGAGGGGGGCAGGAATCAGCCCCAGCATTTT
CAWEGGRNQPQHF
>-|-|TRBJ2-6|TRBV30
TGTGCCTGGAGTCGACCTGGGGCCAACGTCCTGACTTTC
CAWSRPGANVLTF
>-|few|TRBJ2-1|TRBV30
TGTGCCTGGAAGTCATTGGCAGGTCCGTACAATGAGCAGTTCTTC
CAWKSLAGPYNEQFF
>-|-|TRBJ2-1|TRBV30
TGTGCCTGGAGTGCGTTACGTAATGAGCAGTTCTTC
CAWSALRNEQFF
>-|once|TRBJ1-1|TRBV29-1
TGCAGCGTTGAACCGCAGACACTTCCCAGCACTGAAGCTTTCTTT
CSVEPQTLPSTEAFF
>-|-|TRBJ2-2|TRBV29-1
TGCAGCGTGGGACGAACGGAGAGCACCGGGGAGCTGTTTTTT
CSVGRTESTGELFF
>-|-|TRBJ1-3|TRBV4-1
TGCGCCAGCAGCCAAGTTCCGGACACCATATATTTT
CASSQVPDTIYF
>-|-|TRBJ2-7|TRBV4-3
TGCGCCAGCAGCGGCCGGGCCAATCGGGGCTACGAGCAGTACTTC
CASSGRANRGYEQYF
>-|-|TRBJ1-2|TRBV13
TGTGCCAGCAGCCGCGACGTGGATGGCTACACCTTC
CASSRDVDGYTF
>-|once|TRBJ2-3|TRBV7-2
TGTGCCAGCAGCTTTAGGGACGAGGTCGAGTATTTT
CASSFRDEVEYF
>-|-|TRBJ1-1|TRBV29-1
TGCAGCGTTGAAGCAGTGAACACTGAAGCTTTCTTT
CSVEAVNTEAFF
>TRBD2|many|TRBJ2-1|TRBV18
TGTGCCAGCTCACCTCCGGGACTAGCGGGGGGGACCAATGAGCAGTTCTTC
CASSPPGLAGGTNEQFF
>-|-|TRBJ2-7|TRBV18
TGTGCCAGCTCCCCCCGCGCGGGATCTCTTGAGCAGTACTTC
CASSPRAGSLEQYF
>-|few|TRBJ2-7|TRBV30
TGTGCCTGGAGACGCCAGAGCTCCTACGAGCAGTACTTC
CAWRRQSSYEQYF
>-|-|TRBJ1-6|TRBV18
TGTGCCAGCTCACCAACGGTTAAAGATTCACCCCTCCACTTT
CASSPTVKDSPLHF
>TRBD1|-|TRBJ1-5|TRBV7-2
TGTGCCAGCAGCGGGACAGGGTACAATCAGCCCCAGCATTTT
CASSGTGYNQPQHF
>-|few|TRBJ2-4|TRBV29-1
TGCAGCGCTGCCCCAGCACAGGCTAACATTCAGTACTTC
CSAAPAQANIQYF
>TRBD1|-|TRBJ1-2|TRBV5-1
TGCGCCAGCAGCCTTTGGACAGGGGATAACTATGGCTACACCTTC
CASSLWTGDNYGYTF
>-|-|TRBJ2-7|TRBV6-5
TGTGCCAGCAGTTACCTCGGGACATTATCCTACGAGCAGTACTTC
CASSYLGTLSYEQYF
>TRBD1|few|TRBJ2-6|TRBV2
TGTGCCAGCAGTGCCGACAGGGCTGGGGCCAACGTCCTGACTTTC
CASSADRAGANVLTF
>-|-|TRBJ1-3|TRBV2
TGTGCCAGCAGTGAGGCCCCCGCGTACTCTGGAAACACCATATATTTT
CASSEAPAYSGNTIYF
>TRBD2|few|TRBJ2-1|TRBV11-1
TGTGCCAGCAGCCGTATAGCGGGGGGCTCGTCTAATGAGCAGTTCTTC
CASSRIAGGSSNEQFF
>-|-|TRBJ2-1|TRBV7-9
TGTGCCCCTGGGGGCGGGAGCTCCTACAATGAGCAGTTCTTC
CAPGGGSSYNEQFF
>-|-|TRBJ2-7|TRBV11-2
TGTGCCAGCAGCTCTGGACAGCTCACCACCTACGAGCAGTACTTC
CASSSGQLTTYEQYF
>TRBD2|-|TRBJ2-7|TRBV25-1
TGTGCCAGCAGTGATCCCTTGGGAGGGGCCTACGAGCAGTACTTC
CASSDPLGGAYEQYF
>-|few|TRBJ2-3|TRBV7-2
TGTGCCAGCAGATTAAGACTGAGCACAGATACGCAGTATTTT
CASRLRLSTDTQYF
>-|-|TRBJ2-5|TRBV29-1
TGCAGCGTTGAGCTGGACTGGGAGACCCAGTACTTC
CSVELDWETQYF
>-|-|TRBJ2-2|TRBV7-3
TGTGCCAGCAGCTTAACGTACGGGATAGTAGCCGGGGAGCTGTTTTTT
CASSLTYGIVAGELFF
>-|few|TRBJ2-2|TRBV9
TGTGCCAGCAGCTTCGGGATCCAAGTGGGAACCGGGGAGCTGTTTTTT
CASSFGIQVGTGELFF
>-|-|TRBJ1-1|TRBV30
TGTGCCTGGAACCACCTCGGGGGGGGAACTGAAGCTTTCTTT
CAWNHLGGGTEAFF
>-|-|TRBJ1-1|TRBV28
TGTGCCAGCAGTTTAAGGGCAGGGTGGGGATCCACTGAAGCTTTCTTT
CASSLRAGWGSTEAFF
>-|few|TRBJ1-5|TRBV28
TGTGCCAGCACTACAAGGACACTCCGGGGCCAGCCCCAGCATTTT
CASTTRTLRGQPQHF
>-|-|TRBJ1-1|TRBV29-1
TGCAGCGGCGGTACGGGTGACACTGAAGCTTTCTTT
CSGGTGDTEAFF
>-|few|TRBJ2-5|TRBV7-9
TGTGCCAGCAGCTTGGGCGGGATGGCCCAAGAGACCCAGTACTTC
CASSLGGMAQETQYF
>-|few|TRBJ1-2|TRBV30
TGTGCCTGGAGTTTGGGCCATAACTATGGCTACACCTTC
CAWSLGHNYGYTF
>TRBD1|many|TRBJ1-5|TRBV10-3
TGTGCCATCAGTATGGGTACCCGGGACAGGGTAAATCAGCCCCAGCATTTT
CAISMGTRDRVNQPQHF
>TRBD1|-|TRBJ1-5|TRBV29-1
TGCAGCGTCGTACAGGGGTACAATCAGCCCCAGCATTTT
CSVVQGYNQPQHF
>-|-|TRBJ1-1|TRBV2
TGTGCCAGCAGTGAAAGGAGGGGAAACACTGAAGCTTTCTTT
CASSERRGNTEAFF
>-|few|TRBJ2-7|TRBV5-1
TGCGCCAGCAGCAACGGACTACTAAGCTCCTACGAGCAGTACTTC
CASSNGLLSSYEQYF
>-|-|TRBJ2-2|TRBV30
TGTGCCTGGTACAAGGGGGGTTACACCGGGGAGCTGTTTTTT
CAWYKGGYTGELFF
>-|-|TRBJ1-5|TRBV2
TGTGCCAGCAGTCGAGCAGAGGTCCACAATCAGCCCCAGCATTTT
CASSRAEVHNQPQHF
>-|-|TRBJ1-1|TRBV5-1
TGCGCCAGCAGCTTGGGCCCCGGAACTGAAGCTTTCTTT
CASSLGPGTEAFF
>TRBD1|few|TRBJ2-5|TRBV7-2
TGTGCCAGCAGGGAAGGGACAGTAGCACCCCAAGAGACCCAGTACTTC
CASREGTVAPQETQYF
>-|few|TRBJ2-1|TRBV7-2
TGTGCCAGCAGCTTAGTCTGGGAAAATGAGCAGTTCTTC
CASSLVWENEQFF
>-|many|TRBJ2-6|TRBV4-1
TGCGCCAGCAGCCAAGTTGACATGGGGTTCTCTGGGGCCAACGTCCTGACTTTC
CASSQVDMGFSGANVLTF
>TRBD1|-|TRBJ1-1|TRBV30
TGTGCCTGGAGCCAACAGGGGACTGAAGCTTTCTTT
CAWSQQGTEAFF
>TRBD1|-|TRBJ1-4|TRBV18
TGTGCCAGCTCACCACCGGGGACAGATAATGAAAAACTGTTTTTT
CASSPPGTDNEKLFF
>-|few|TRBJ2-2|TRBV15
TGTGCCACCCGTACAGGGTACACCGGGGAGCTGTTTTTT
CATRTGYTGELFF
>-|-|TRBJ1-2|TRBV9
TGTGCCAGCAGCTCAGGATACACGAATGGCTACACCTTC
CASSSGYTNGYTF
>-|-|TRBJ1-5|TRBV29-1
TGCAGCGTTGCAGGGGAGGCCAATCAGCCCCAGCATTTT
CSVAGEANQPQHF
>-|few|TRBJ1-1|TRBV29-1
TGCAGCGTTGCAAACACTGAAGCTTTCTTT
CSVANTEAFF
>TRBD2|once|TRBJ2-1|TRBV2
TGTGCCAGCACCCTGGGACTAGCGGGAGTTGATGAGCAGTTCTTC
CASTLGLAGVDEQFF
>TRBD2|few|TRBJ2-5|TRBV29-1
TGCAGCGTTGCGGCTAGCGGGAGGGGGGAGTCTGGCCAGTACTTC
CSVAASGRGESGQYF
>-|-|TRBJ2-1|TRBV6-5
TGTGCCAGCGGCTCCTACAATGAGCAGTTCTTC
CASGSYNEQFF
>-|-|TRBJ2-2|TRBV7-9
TGTGCCAGCAGCCCTCGGGCCCAATCGAACACCGGGGAGCTGTTTTTT
CASSPRAQSNTGELFF